One and the same sample provided the 27 T cell receptor beta chains below, sequenced in a study of T cell repertoires in cytomegalovirus infection. TCRdb recomputed calls from the reads with MiXCR, one row per CDR3 protein. The table includes around 280,000 distinct CDR3 sequences, 9.6% detected once. Input material: PBMCs. The receptors were sampled from a human donor in good health (CMV status not recorded). Some clones in this sample may be carry-over from other donors' samples.

V gene TRBV29-1 combines with J gene TRBJ1-1, with 8 nucleotides matching TRBD1. V gave up 6 bases and J gave up 8 bases; unmatched junction bases: 2. The CDR3 consists of 10 residues. CDR1 and CDR2 (germline): SQVTM, ANQGSEA. The CDR3 nucleotides are TGCAGCGTCGGGGACAGGGAAGCTTTCTTT. Its translation is CSVGDREAFF. The variable domain in full, completed from reference TRBV29-1 and TRBJ1-1, reads SAVISQKPSRDICQRGTSLTIQCQVDSQVTMMFWYRQQPGQSLTLIATANQGSEATYESGFVIDKFPISRPNLTFSTLTVSNMSPEDSSIYLCSVGDREAFFGQGTRLTVV.

This clonotype was found many times. This sequence joins TRBV24-1 and TRBJ2-1; 7 bases are a match to TRBD1. The V gene's germline CDR1 is KGHDR and CDR2 SFDVKD. This CDR3 has 16 amino acids. After removal of 7 bases from V and 3 bases from J, the junction contained 11 bases not matched to a gene. In nucleotides, the CDR3 is TGTGCCACCAGCCCACGCCGAGACAGGGACTACAATGAGCAGTTCTTC. Amino acids: CATSPRRDRDYNEQFF.

This clonotype was seen ten or more times. The chain combines TRBV12-3 or TRBV12-4 with TRBJ2-3, with unresolved D. V lost 6 bases and J 1 base, leaving 17 bases between the germline ends. This CDR3 spans 16 amino acids. The chain's CDR3 is CASRPAKNLGTDTQYF. CDR3 in DNA: TGTGCCAGCAGACCTGCAAAGAACCTCGGCACAGATACGCAGTATTTT.

This clonotype was seen a handful of times. The chain uses TRBV28 and TRBJ2-1, with 14 nucleotides matching TRBD2. The trim removed 6 bases at V and 7 bases at J, leaving 8 bases unmatched. The CDR3 runs to 16 residues. Germline V CDR1 and CDR2: MDHEN, SYDVKM. The CDR3, as DNA: TGTGCCAGCAGGGGGACTAGCGGGGGATGGGGAAATGAGCAGTTCTTC. Translating gives CASRGTSGGWGNEQFF.

This clonotype was seen repeatedly, ten times or more. The chain recombines TRBV12-3 or TRBV12-4 with TRBJ1-1; D possibly corresponds to TRBD1 (5 bases). Between the trimmed V and J ends, which lost 2 bases and 5 bases, there was a span of 12 bases. The CDR3 extends over 14 amino acids. For the CDR3, the DNA is TGTGCCAGCAGTTTAAGCAGGGTGGAAACTGAAGCTTTCTTT. Translating it yields CASSLSRVETEAFF.

This clonotype was observed at least ten times. The chain joins TRBV27 to TRBJ2-7; D might be TRBD2 (5 bases). V was pared by 2 bases and J by 2 bases, with 13 bases between. Per germline, CDR1 MNHEY and CDR2 SMNVEV (reference sequence). There are 15 residues in the CDR3. The CDR3 reads CASSLRAGNPYEQYV. CDR3 nucleotides: TGTGCCAGCAGTTTAAGGGCGGGTAACCCCTACGAGCAGTACGTC.

Written as DNA, the CDR3 is TGCAGCGTGGCAAAGGGATCCGCCCCCACCGGGGAGCTGTTTTTT. This sequence encodes CSVAKGSAPTGELFF. The rearrangement uses TRBV29-1 and TRBJ2-2; D is unresolved. Trimming removed 6 bases from V and 4 bases from J, with 18 bases in between. CDR1 is SQVTM, CDR2 ANQGSEA, per germline. The CDR3 has 15 amino acids.

This clonotype was counted between two and nine times. This chain uses TRBV29-1 with TRBJ2-5, with a tentative D call TRBD1 (7 bases). Germline V lookup: CDR1 SQVTM, CDR2 ANQGSEA. CDR3 length equals 13 residues. Trimming removed 3 bases from V and 0 bases from J, with 8 bases in between. This chain's CDR3 is CSVDRGDQETQYF. In DNA, the CDR3 is TGCAGCGTTGACAGGGGGGACCAAGAGACCCAGTACTTC. The variable domain in full, completed from reference TRBV29-1 and TRBJ2-5, reads SAVISQKPSRDICQRGTSLTIQCQVDSQVTMMFWYRQQPGQSLTLIATANQGSEATYESGFVIDKFPISRPNLTFSTLTVSNMSPEDSSIYLCSVDRGDQETQYFGPGTRLLVL.

This clonotype was found many times. The genes are TRBV28 and TRBJ1-2, with 7 bases identical to TRBD1. CDR1 is MDHEN, CDR2 SYDVKM, per germline. The CDR3 contains 13 residues. With V trimmed by 3 bases and J by 8 bases, 6 bases remained unmatched. CDR3 coding DNA: TGTGCCAGCAGTTTGCAGGGGGTGGGAGGCTACACCTTC. As protein: CASSLQGVGGYTF.

Ten or more counts support this clonotype. This chain uses TRBV7-6 with TRBJ1-5, with TRBD1 matching 7 bases. CDR3 length: 15 residues. Looked up from germline, CDR1 is SGHVS and CDR2 is FNYEAQ. Unmatched junction bases numbered 8, after V lost 3 bases and J lost 6 bases. CDR3 in amino acids: CASSLKGAGIQPQHF. The CDR3 DNA is TGTGCCAGCAGCTTGAAGGGGGCAGGGATTCAGCCCCAGCATTTT.

The sample holds a few counts of this clonotype. The genes are TRBV9 and TRBJ1-2, with 8 bases lining up with TRBD1. V shed 3 bases, J shed 3 bases, and the junction held 10 bases outside the gene matches. This CDR3 is 16 amino acids long. Per germline, CDR1 SGDLS and CDR2 YYNGEE. The CDR3 sequence is CASSAARQGLDYGYTF. The CDR3 DNA reads TGTGCCAGCAGCGCCGCCAGACAGGGGTTGGACTATGGCTACACCTTC.

This clonotype was seen ten or more times. The rearrangement joins TRBV20-1 to TRBJ2-7; D is ambiguous. Germline CDR1 reads DFQATT; CDR2 reads SNEGSKA (reference sequence). V lost 0 bases and J lost 3, with 9 bases in between. The CDR3 consists of 13 residues. The CDR3 sequence: CSARDPSSYEQYV. In DNA form, the CDR3 reads TGCAGTGCTAGAGATCCAAGCAGCTACGAGCAGTACGTC.

V usage is TRBV24-1 and J usage is TRBJ2-3; TRBD2 is a possible D gene (6 bases). The CDR3 length is 14 residues. V lost 3 bases to trimming and J lost 2 bases, with 8 bases between them. Per germline, CDR1 KGHDR and CDR2 SFDVKD. CDR3 DNA sequence: TGTGCCACCAGTGATGCGGGGATCACAGATACGCAGTATTTT. It encodes CATSDAGITDTQYF.

This clonotype was recorded many times. The chain is built from TRBV9 and TRBJ1-1; D remains ambiguous. Trimming removed 0 bases from V and 8 bases from J, with 5 bases in between. Germline V gene sequence: CDR1 SGDLS, CDR2 YYNGEE. This CDR3 comprises 11 residues. The CDR3 DNA sequence: TGTGCCAGCAGCGTAGTCAGCGAAGCTTTCTTT. Residues: CASSVVSEAFF.

This clonotype came up many times. V gene TRBV7-6 combines with J gene TRBJ2-2, with TRBD2 matching 7 bases. The CDR3 runs 13 residues. V gave up 4 bases and J gave up 7 bases; unmatched junction bases: 3. Germline V gene data show CDR1 as SGHVS and CDR2 as FNYEAQ. For the CDR3, the DNA is TGTGCCAGCAGCTCCCGGGAGGTCGGGGAGCTGTTTTTT. This codes for CASSSREVGELFF.

In its sample, this clonotype was seen many times. J is TRBJ1-2 and V is TRBV7-6; D unresolved. V shed 3 bases and J shed 3 bases, with 8 bases lying between them. Germline values: CDR1 SGHVS, CDR2 FNYEAQ. This CDR3 region has 13 residues. CDR3 sequence: CASSLGKHYGYTF. For the CDR3, the DNA is TGTGCCAGCAGCTTGGGGAAGCACTATGGCTACACCTTC.

The rearrangement joins TRBV11-1 to TRBJ2-3; D perhaps matches TRBD1 (6 bases). V lost 5 bases, J lost 7 bases, and 16 bases lay in between. The CDR3 contains 14 residues. Germline V gene sequence: CDR1 SGHAT, CDR2 FQDESV (reference sequence). As DNA, the CDR3 is TGTGCCAGCAGCACCGGAAGGGGGATCCATACGCAGTATTTT. This codes for CASSTGRGIHTQYF. The full variable domain, its missing parts supplied by reference TRBV11-1 and TRBJ2-3, is EAEVAQSPRYKITEKSQAVAFWCDPISGHATLYWYRQILGQGPELLVQFQDESVVDDSQLPKDRFSAERLKGVDSTLKIQPAELGDSAMYLCASSTGRGIHTQYFGPGTRLTVL.

There are many counts of this clonotype. The rearrangement joins TRBV29-1 to TRBJ2-4; TRBD1 might be the D (5 bases). Per the germline V gene, CDR1 is SQVTM and CDR2 is ANQGSEA. V was clipped by 7 bases and J by 1 base, with 11 bases between them. The CDR3 has 13 amino acids. The CDR3 DNA is TGCAGCGCGAGACAGAGTGCCAAAAACATTCAGTACTTC. Encoded protein: CSARQSAKNIQYF.

At least ten counts were recorded for this clonotype. The chain recombines TRBV14 with TRBJ2-2, with 9 bases that match TRBD1. V was clipped by 4 bases and J by 1 base; unmatched bases: 7. The length of the CDR3 is 17 residues. CDR1 and CDR2 from the germline V gene are SGHDN and FVKESK. The CDR3 DNA reads as TGTGCCAGCAGCCCTCACCGGGACAGGGTGAACACCGGGGAGCTGTTTTTT. This sequence encodes CASSPHRDRVNTGELFF.

Ten or more counts support this clonotype. V and J are TRBV20-1 and TRBJ1-2; TRBD1 might be the D (6 bases). Trimming cost V 5 bases and J 4 bases, with 17 bases left between them. There are 14 residues in the CDR3. Germline V gene lookup returns CDR1 DFQATT and CDR2 SNEGSKA (reference sequence). The CDR3 DNA follows: TGCAGTGCTCCCATTTTGGGGGCGGGCTATGGCTACACCTTC. It translates to CSAPILGAGYGYTF.

This clonotype was counted between two and nine times. The chain carries TRBV7-2 and TRBJ2-3, with 13 nucleotides matching TRBD2. The CDR3 runs to 18 residues. The germline gives CDR1 SGHTA, CDR2 FQGNSA. The ends lost 4 bases at V and 5 bases at J; junction bases unmatched: 12. The CDR3 spells CASSYQRTSGGAGDTQYF. DNA of the CDR3: TGTGCCAGCAGCTACCAACGTACTAGCGGGGGGGCTGGAGATACGCAGTATTTT. The entire variable domain, with the rest obtained from reference TRBV7-2 and TRBJ2-3, is as follows: GAGVSQSPSNKVTEKGKDVELRCDPISGHTALYWYRQSLGQGLEFLIYFQGNSAPDKSGLPSDRFSAERTGGSVSTLTIQRTQQEDSAVYLCASSYQRTSGGAGDTQYFGPGTRLTVL.

This clonotype has a count of ten or more. The chain employs TRBV25-1 and TRBJ2-1; unclear D gene. With 4 bases removed from V and 6 bases from J, the gap between germline ends came to 4 bases. From germline, CDR1 is MGHDK and CDR2 SYGVNS. This CDR3 has 11 amino acids. CDR3 nucleotide sequence: TGTGCCAGCAGTGTAGTCAATGAGCAGTTCTTC. Its protein product is CASSVVNEQFF.

This clonotype has only a few counts. The genes are TRBV5-6 and TRBJ1-1; 9 bases line up with TRBD1. The CDR3 contains 15 residues. With V trimmed by 4 bases and J by 13 bases, 17 bases remained unmatched. The V gene's germline CDR1 is SGHDT and CDR2 YYEEEE. The CDR3 bases are TGTGCCAGCAGCCCTAACAGGGGGCGCCGGCTGGTTGATTTCTTT. Translated, it gives CASSPNRGRRLVDFF.

The V gene is TRBV20-1, the J gene TRBJ2-7; maybe TRBD2 (5 bases). The germline V gene encodes CDR1 DFQATT and CDR2 SNEGSKA (reference sequence). The CDR3 is 14 residues long. Trimming removed 2 bases from V and 2 bases from J, with 13 bases in between. The CDR3: CSARPGLGTYEQYF. CDR3 nucleotides: TGCAGTGCTAGACCCGGACTTGGGACCTACGAGCAGTACTTC.

This clonotype was seen many times. This chain connects TRBV7-8 to TRBJ2-2; the D gene is possibly TRBD2 (6 bases). V was trimmed by 2 bases and J by 0 bases, leaving 10 bases between them. This CDR3 contains 16 residues. Germline V CDR1 and CDR2: SGHVS, FQNEAQ. This CDR3 is CASSLRRGANTGELFF. The DNA of the CDR3 is TGTGCCAGCAGCTTACGGCGGGGAGCGAACACCGGGGAGCTGTTTTTT.

This clonotype was picked up many times. The chain couples TRBV18 to TRBJ2-1, with TRBD2 matching over 7 bases. The trim removed 3 bases at V and 2 bases at J, leaving 7 bases unmatched. CDR3 size: 16 residues. From germline, CDR1 is KGHSH and CDR2 LQKENI. As DNA, the CDR3 is TGTGCCAGCTCACCGAGGGAGGGACCCCCCTACAATGAGCAGTTCTTC. Protein sequence: CASSPREGPPYNEQFF.

This clonotype was detected ten times or more. V and J are TRBV20-1 and TRBJ2-7, with 10 bases matching TRBD1. This CDR3 is built from 16 residues. After removal of 6 bases from V and 2 bases from J, the junction contained 13 bases not matched to a gene. Per germline, CDR1 DFQATT and CDR2 SNEGSKA (reference sequence). CDR3 residues: CSAEPPGQGTPYEQYF. The CDR3 DNA is TGCAGTGCCGAGCCGCCGGGACAGGGGACCCCCTACGAGCAGTACTTC.